This T cell receptor beta chain was sequenced for a study of regulatory T cells in long-lasting Graves disease. Across the study: Persistent cases took antithyroid drugs over 5 years and stayed TSH receptor antibody positive.

Sequencing libraries for TCR beta were prepared with iRepertoire HTBI primers and Arm-PCR of CDR3 regions. TCRdb reanalysed the multiplex PCR reads using MiXCR and keeps one entry per CDR3 protein. The profile covers around 450,000 distinct CDR3 sequences, with roughly a fifth appearing a single time and 6.5% to 9% taken by the ten largest. Concerning this clonotype itself: Its antigen is unknown.

General study findings and limits: Persistent cases of Graves' showed reduced TCR diversity relative to newly diagnosed patients. There were preferences for TRBV28, TRBJ1-2 and TRBJ2-5 in persistent disease.

Documented time point: persistent/refractory GD, antithyroid drugs over 5 years with positive TRAb. The TCR library used RNA extracted from PBMCs. Graves' disease diagnoses used American Thyroid Association guidelines. The ends were cut back, 5 bases at V and 0 bases at J, with 20 bases in the middle. Per the germline V gene, CDR1 is SGHVS and CDR2 is FQNEAQ. There are 18 residues in the CDR3. Sequenced material: peripheral blood mononuclear cells (PBMCs), taken when the disease was refractory, from a patient treated with antithyroid drugs. This TCR came from a female donor with Graves disease. The rearrangement uses TRBV7-8 and TRBJ1-5; D might be TRBD1 (5 bases). The CDR3 nucleotides are TGTGCCAGCAGCCCCGGGGACCGCATCTACTATAGCAATCAGCCCCAGCATTTT. As protein: CASSPGDRIYYSNQPQHF.